The 8 T cell receptor beta chains in this list originate from one sample, sequenced in a study of OX40 agonist ivuxolimab in advanced cancers. Library construction relied on the immunoSEQ multiplex PCR assay. Entries here come from immuneACCESS through TCRdb and include only in-frame sequences with V and J called. Some clones fail to appear in such tables; in the studies checked, an unresolved V gene covers under half of the shortfall, and the cause of the remainder is unknown. This sample lists roughly 10,000 clones; around three fifths were detected once. The biggest ten clones account for around 26% of the sample. The sequenced sample was CD4+ or CD8+ T cells sorted from blood, obtained in a trial of the OX40 agonist ivuxolimab. The receptors stem from an adult with an advanced solid tumor such as melanoma, head and neck, liver or kidney cancer.

This clone showed up just once. The J gene is TRBJ2-1, the V gene TRBV27; 8 bases are a match to TRBD2. CDR3 length: 16 residues. Germline loops: CDR1 MNHEY, CDR2 SMNVEV (reference sequence). V shed 7 bases and J 4 bases; nucleotides not matched to a gene: 12. The CDR3 loop reads CASTSRGEGRYNEQFF. In DNA, the CDR3 is TGTGCCAGCACTTCGCGGGGGGAGGGCCGGTACAATGAGCAGTTCTTC.

This clone was recorded a few times. V usage is TRBV27 and J usage is TRBJ2-7, with 7 positions matching TRBD1. Germline V gene sequence: CDR1 MNHEY, CDR2 SMNVEV (reference sequence). The CDR3 length is 12 residues. Unmatched junction bases numbered 0, after V lost 6 bases and J lost 1 base. CDR3 bases: TGTGCCAGCAGGGGACAGTCCTACGAGCAGTACTTC. Its protein is CASRGQSYEQYF.

The CDR3 spells CASSLVDGNQPQHF. The CDR3 nucleotides read TGTGCCAGCAGCTTAGTAGATGGAAATCAGCCCCAGCATTTT. The chain is built from TRBV11-2 and TRBJ1-5; D remains unclear. The CDR3 length is 14 residues. Germline V lookup: CDR1 SGHAT, CDR2 FQNNGV. Trimming shortened V by 1 base and J by 4 bases, and 8 bases separated the two germline ends.

About this clone itself: A junction end diverges from the germline sequence, so it may reflect a read error. This rearrangement joins TRBV5-6 to TRBJ1-4, with 7 bases aligning to TRBD1. The CDR3 has 11 residues. From germline, CDR1 is SGHDT and CDR2 YYEEEE. This chain's CDR3 is CASRPDREKGF. The CDR3 region has the DNA TGTGCCAGCAGACCAGACAGGGAGAAAGGCTTT.

This clone has only a few counts. The chain combines TRBV2 with TRBJ2-3; no definite D call. V lost 3 bases and J 0 bases, leaving 7 bases between the germline ends. The CDR3 is 14 amino acids. The V gene's germline CDR1 is SNHLY and CDR2 FYNNEI. CDR3 region: CASSDRISTDTQYF. The DNA of the CDR3 is TGTGCCAGCAGTGACAGGATTAGCACAGATACGCAGTATTTT.

The chain has TRBV10-3 and TRBJ2-7; D could derive from TRBD1 or TRBD2 (5 bases each). Trimming shortened V by 8 bases and J by 3 bases, and 11 bases separated the two germline ends. The CDR3 is 12 residues long. CDR1 is ENHRY, CDR2 SYGVKD, per germline. The CDR3 sequence: CAIGDRNYEQYF. CDR3 nucleotide sequence: TGTGCCATCGGGGACCGAAACTACGAGCAGTACTTC.

CDR3: CASSSGTSGYNEQFF. The CDR3 DNA reads TGTGCCAGCAGCTCCGGGACTAGCGGATACAATGAGCAGTTCTTC. V and J are TRBV28 and TRBJ2-1; 11 positions agree with TRBD2. CDR1 and CDR2 from the germline V gene are MDHEN and SYDVKM. The CDR3 covers 15 residues. Losses at the gene ends were 6 bases for V and 4 bases for J; bases not matched to a gene: 5.

The genes are TRBV25-1 and TRBJ2-4, with 8 bases matching TRBD2. The CDR3 contains 15 residues. V trimming: 3 bases; J trimming: 8 bases; junction bases outside the gene matches: 9. Germline CDR1 and CDR2: MGHDK and SYGVNS. This chain's CDR3 is CASSDPGRGVDIQYF. CDR3 nucleotides: TGTGCCAGCAGTGACCCCGGGAGGGGGGTAGACATTCAGTACTTC.